This TCR beta chain is from a study of T cell changes during pregnancy in multiple sclerosis. Trimming removed 10 bases from V and 7 bases from J; junction bases left unmatched: 7. Germline lookup yields CDR1 SNHLY and CDR2 FYNNEI. CDR3 length equals 13 residues. The table came from immunoSEQ multiplex PCR; TCRdb's copy has only in-frame clones and leaves some out. This table has about 32,000 clones, approximately 89% appearing once. The genes are TRBV2 and TRBJ1-4, with 9 nucleotides matching TRBD1. The specimen comprised CD8+ T cells from peripheral blood mononuclear cells, sampled in the first trimester of pregnancy. The clonotype originates from a female donor with multiple sclerosis, enrolled in a pregnancy study. The CDR3: CATSQGASEKLFF. Written as DNA, the CDR3 is TGTGCCACCTCACAGGGGGCAAGTGAAAAACTGTTTTTT.